The rows below give T cell receptor beta chains drawn from one sample of a study of blood T cell repertoires in COVID-19. Measured with immunoSEQ multiplex PCR; TCRdb has only the in-frame clones, and not every one. The sample has 300,000 to 400,000 clones, 90% seen once. The sequencing input was PBMCs or T cells enriched from blood (not recorded which). The receptors were gathered from a man in his sixties who had recovered from COVID-19. Each CDR3 is given with its conserved first and last residue. Each record gives: V gene, J gene, D gene, clone size, CDR3 protein, CDR3 DNA. A D gene is named only where the DNA matches it firmly. Clone sizes are given selectively: once, few, many, or a class where the clone is expanded.

V gene: TRBV27; J gene: TRBJ1-1; D gene: TRBD1; clone size: .; CDR3 protein: CASSSRGSEAFF; CDR3 DNA: TGTGCCAGCAGTTCCAGGGGGAGTGAAGCTTTCTTT
V gene: TRBV2; J gene: TRBJ2-6; D gene: .; clone size: .; CDR3 protein: CASSAGLNSGANVLTF; CDR3 DNA: TGTGCCAGCAGTGCCGGACTGAACTCTGGGGCCAACGTCCTGACTTTC
V gene: TRBV7-2; J gene: TRBJ2-2; D gene: .; clone size: once; CDR3 protein: CASSPTEIAGELFF; CDR3 DNA: TGTGCCAGCAGCCCAACCGAGATAGCCGGGGAGCTGTTTTTT
V gene: TRBV6-4; J gene: TRBJ1-2; D gene: TRBD1; clone size: .; CDR3 protein: CASSERRLGQGYGYTF; CDR3 DNA: TGTGCCAGCAGTGAACGTCGGCTGGGACAGGGGTATGGCTACACCTTC
V gene: TRBV5-5; J gene: TRBJ1-2; D gene: .; clone size: .; CDR3 protein: CASSPGVSPYGYTF; CDR3 DNA: TGTGCCAGCAGCCCCGGTGTCTCACCCTATGGCTACACCTTC
V gene: TRBV28; J gene: TRBJ2-5; D gene: .; clone size: .; CDR3 protein: CASSLWARGQETQYF; CDR3 DNA: TGTGCCAGCAGTTTATGGGCCAGGGGCCAAGAGACCCAGTACTTC
V gene: TRBV30; J gene: TRBJ2-3; D gene: .; clone size: once; CDR3 protein: CAWALTSKDTQYF; CDR3 DNA: TGTGCCTGGGCGCTAACCTCTAAAGATACGCAGTATTTT
V gene: TRBV3-1/TRBV3-2; J gene: TRBJ2-3; D gene: TRBD2; clone size: .; CDR3 protein: CASSQSGTSGSKYTDTQYF; CDR3 DNA: TGTGCCAGCAGCCAAAGCGGGACTAGCGGGAGCAAGTACACAGATACGCAGTATTTT
V gene: TRBV9; J gene: TRBJ1-1; D gene: TRBD1; clone size: .; CDR3 protein: CASSGGQGRSTEAFF; CDR3 DNA: TGTGCCAGCAGCGGGGGACAGGGCCGAAGCACTGAAGCTTTCTTT
V gene: TRBV12-3/TRBV12-4; J gene: TRBJ2-7; D gene: .; clone size: .; CDR3 protein: CASSYRYEQYF; CDR3 DNA: TGTGCCAGCAGTTATCGCTACGAGCAGTACTTC
V gene: TRBV19; J gene: TRBJ2-3; D gene: TRBD2; clone size: .; CDR3 protein: CASSHRLAGTDTQYF; CDR3 DNA: TGTGCCAGTAGCCACCGACTAGCTGGCACAGATACGCAGTATTTT
V gene: TRBV7-3; J gene: TRBJ2-5; D gene: TRBD1; clone size: once; CDR3 protein: CASSSTGNEETQYF; CDR3 DNA: TGTGCCAGCAGCTCGACAGGGAATGAAGAGACCCAGTACTTC
V gene: TRBV30; J gene: TRBJ2-7; D gene: TRBD1; clone size: .; CDR3 protein: CAWRISAPGQGSLFRYEQYF; CDR3 DNA: TGTGCCTGGAGAATTAGCGCTCCGGGACAGGGGAGTCTATTTCGGTACGAGCAGTACTTC
V gene: TRBV5-1; J gene: TRBJ1-2; D gene: TRBD1; clone size: .; CDR3 protein: CASSLGDRGNGYTF; CDR3 DNA: TGCGCCAGCAGCTTAGGGGACAGGGGGAACGGCTACACCTTC
V gene: TRBV6-5; J gene: TRBJ1-4; D gene: TRBD1; clone size: once; CDR3 protein: CASRDRGSINEKLFF; CDR3 DNA: TGTGCCAGCAGAGACAGGGGTTCCATTAATGAAAAACTGTTTTTT
V gene: TRBV9; J gene: TRBJ2-1; D gene: .; clone size: .; CDR3 protein: CASSALENEQFF; CDR3 DNA: TGTGCCAGCAGCGCCCTAGAAAATGAGCAGTTCTTC
V gene: TRBV2; J gene: TRBJ2-3; D gene: TRBD2; clone size: .; CDR3 protein: CASSETSSGGTQYF; CDR3 DNA: TGTGCCAGCAGTGAGACGTCTAGCGGAGGTACGCAGTATTTT
V gene: TRBV5-1; J gene: TRBJ2-1; D gene: .; clone size: .; CDR3 protein: CASLPGTFPYNEQFF; CDR3 DNA: TGCGCCAGCTTGCCCGGGACTTTCCCTTACAATGAGCAGTTCTTC
V gene: TRBV13; J gene: TRBJ2-7; D gene: .; clone size: .; CDR3 protein: CASSLAQGYEQYF; CDR3 DNA: TGTGCCAGCAGCTTAGCTCAGGGTTACGAGCAGTACTTC
V gene: TRBV7-8; J gene: TRBJ2-1; D gene: TRBD2; clone size: .; CDR3 protein: CASSFSAGKYNEQFF; CDR3 DNA: TGTGCCAGCAGCTTCTCAGCGGGGAAATACAATGAGCAGTTCTTC
V gene: TRBV5-5; J gene: TRBJ2-5; D gene: TRBD2; clone size: .; CDR3 protein: CASSFLAGGQETQYF; CDR3 DNA: TGTGCCAGCAGCTTTCTAGCGGGGGGGCAAGAGACCCAGTACTTC
V gene: TRBV12-3/TRBV12-4; J gene: TRBJ1-3; D gene: .; clone size: .; CDR3 protein: CASTTSGNTIYF; CDR3 DNA: TGTGCCAGCACTACCTCTGGAAACACCATATATTTT
V gene: TRBV15; J gene: TRBJ1-1; D gene: .; clone size: .; CDR3 protein: CATSGDIVGTEAFF; CDR3 DNA: TGTGCCACCAGCGGTGACATCGTCGGCACTGAAGCTTTCTTT
V gene: TRBV5-5; J gene: TRBJ2-7; D gene: TRBD1; clone size: .; CDR3 protein: CASSPGQRLLSTYEQYF; CDR3 DNA: TGTGCCAGCAGCCCGGGACAGAGACTTTTATCAACCTACGAGCAGTACTTC
V gene: TRBV2; J gene: TRBJ2-1; D gene: .; clone size: .; CDR3 protein: CASLPRGYSYNEQFF; CDR3 DNA: TGTGCCAGCCTGCCTAGGGGATACTCCTACAATGAGCAGTTCTTC
V gene: TRBV7-2; J gene: TRBJ1-2; D gene: TRBD1; clone size: .; CDR3 protein: CASSNAPGQGNYGYTF; CDR3 DNA: TGTGCCAGCAGCAATGCCCCGGGACAGGGGAACTATGGCTACACCTTC
V gene: TRBV19; J gene: TRBJ2-7; D gene: .; clone size: .; CDR3 protein: CASSIGAGYYEQYF; CDR3 DNA: TGTGCCAGTAGTATAGGTGCGGGGTACTACGAGCAGTACTTC
V gene: TRBV12-3/TRBV12-4; J gene: TRBJ1-1; D gene: .; clone size: .; CDR3 protein: CASSWDINTEAFF; CDR3 DNA: TGTGCCAGCAGCTGGGACATTAACACTGAAGCTTTCTTT
V gene: TRBV9; J gene: TRBJ1-2; D gene: .; clone size: .; CDR3 protein: CASSTGGADYGYTF; CDR3 DNA: TGTGCCAGCAGCACGGGGGGCGCCGACTATGGCTACACCTTC
V gene: TRBV19; J gene: TRBJ1-2; D gene: TRBD1; clone size: .; CDR3 protein: CASSPDRGMGGYTF; CDR3 DNA: TGTGCCAGTAGTCCAGACAGGGGTATGGGTGGCTACACCTTC
V gene: TRBV5-1; J gene: TRBJ2-1; D gene: .; clone size: .; CDR3 protein: CASSLGGGHNEQFF; CDR3 DNA: TGCGCCAGCAGCTTGGGGGGAGGCCACAATGAGCAGTTCTTC
V gene: TRBV2; J gene: TRBJ1-2; D gene: TRBD1; clone size: .; CDR3 protein: CASSGFLIRTGTYGYTF; CDR3 DNA: TGTGCCAGCAGCGGATTCTTAATTAGGACAGGGACCTATGGCTACACCTTC
V gene: TRBV18; J gene: TRBJ2-1; D gene: .; clone size: .; CDR3 protein: CASSWDWNYNEQFF; CDR3 DNA: TGTGCCAGCTCATGGGACTGGAACTACAATGAGCAGTTCTTC
V gene: TRBV7-2; J gene: TRBJ2-3; D gene: .; clone size: few; CDR3 protein: CASSSPGTDTQYF; CDR3 DNA: TGTGCCAGCAGCTCCCCAGGGACAGATACGCAGTATTTT
V gene: TRBV6-2/TRBV6-3; J gene: TRBJ2-2; D gene: .; clone size: .; CDR3 protein: CASSTPRDSVRGELFF; CDR3 DNA: TGTGCCAGCAGTACCCCCCGCGACAGTGTCCGGGGGGAGCTGTTTTTT
V gene: TRBV9; J gene: TRBJ2-6; D gene: .; clone size: few; CDR3 protein: CASSVGAAGANVLTF; CDR3 DNA: TGTGCCAGCAGCGTAGGTGCAGCTGGGGCCAACGTCCTGACTTTC
V gene: TRBV19; J gene: TRBJ2-7; D gene: .; clone size: .; CDR3 protein: CASNTPTDTDEQYF; CDR3 DNA: TGTGCCAGTAACACCCCCACAGACACCGACGAGCAGTACTTC
V gene: TRBV19; J gene: TRBJ1-5; D gene: .; clone size: .; CDR3 protein: CASSMGSGNQPQHF; CDR3 DNA: TGTGCCAGTAGTATGGGGTCGGGGAATCAGCCCCAGCATTTT
V gene: TRBV11-2; J gene: TRBJ1-5; D gene: .; clone size: .; CDR3 protein: CASSLEGRYNQPQHF; CDR3 DNA: TGTGCCAGCAGCTTAGAGGGGCGATACAATCAGCCCCAGCATTTT
V gene: TRBV7-9; J gene: TRBJ2-1; D gene: TRBD2; clone size: .; CDR3 protein: CASRSGAGGPYNEQFF; CDR3 DNA: TGTGCCAGCAGGAGCGGGGCGGGGGGCCCGTACAATGAGCAGTTCTTC
V gene: TRBV7-8; J gene: TRBJ1-1; D gene: .; clone size: few; CDR3 protein: CASSRMNTEAFF; CDR3 DNA: TGTGCCAGCAGCCGCATGAACACTGAAGCTTTCTTT
V gene: TRBV6-5; J gene: TRBJ2-7; D gene: TRBD2; clone size: few; CDR3 protein: CASSYYRGRETYEQYF; CDR3 DNA: TGTGCCAGCAGTTACTACCGGGGGAGGGAAACATACGAGCAGTACTTC
V gene: TRBV29-1; J gene: TRBJ2-1; D gene: .; clone size: .; CDR3 protein: CSVVAGAEQFF; CDR3 DNA: TGCAGCGTTGTGGCAGGGGCTGAGCAGTTCTTC
V gene: TRBV10-1; J gene: TRBJ1-6; D gene: .; clone size: .; CDR3 protein: CASSESGRSPLHF; CDR3 DNA: TGCGCCAGCAGTGAGTCCGGGAGGTCACCCCTCCACTTT
V gene: TRBV11-2; J gene: TRBJ1-6; D gene: TRBD1; clone size: few; CDR3 protein: CASSPRAGQGVYNSPLHF; CDR3 DNA: TGTGCCAGCAGCCCCCGCGCGGGACAGGGTGTGTATAATTCACCCCTCCACTTT
V gene: TRBV7-2; J gene: TRBJ1-1; D gene: .; clone size: .; CDR3 protein: CASSLQSLNTEAFF; CDR3 DNA: TGTGCCAGCAGCCTACAGAGCCTGAACACTGAAGCTTTCTTT
V gene: TRBV4-3; J gene: TRBJ2-2; D gene: TRBD1; clone size: .; CDR3 protein: CASSQENRGLNTGELFF; CDR3 DNA: TGCGCCAGCAGCCAAGAAAACAGGGGGCTGAACACCGGGGAGCTGTTTTTT
V gene: TRBV4-2; J gene: TRBJ1-2; D gene: .; clone size: few; CDR3 protein: CASSQSRELAGYTF; CDR3 DNA: TGTGCCAGCAGCCAATCCCGGGAGCTGGCTGGCTACACCTTC
V gene: TRBV9; J gene: TRBJ1-5; D gene: .; clone size: .; CDR3 protein: CASSPRLTGYSNQPQHF; CDR3 DNA: TGTGCCAGCAGCCCGCGCTTAACAGGGTATAGCAATCAGCCCCAGCATTTT
V gene: TRBV18; J gene: TRBJ2-5; D gene: TRBD2; clone size: .; CDR3 protein: CASSLGLAGSQETQYF; CDR3 DNA: TGTGCCAGCTCACTTGGTCTAGCGGGAAGCCAAGAGACCCAGTACTTC